These 30 T cell receptor beta chains were sequenced from one sample in a study of blood T cell repertoires in COVID-19. Generated by immunoSEQ multiplex PCR, the TCRdb table keeps only in-frame clones and is missing some. The data hold some 78,000 clones, with 90% observed a single time. The sample consisted of peripheral blood. All receptors come from a woman between 45 and 60 years old in a cohort sampled during active COVID-19.

This chain links TRBV19 with TRBJ2-7, with 10 bases aligning to TRBD2. This CDR3 is 15 amino acids long. The ends lost 7 bases at V and 3 bases at J; junction bases unmatched: 9. CDR1 is LNHDA, CDR2 SQIVND, per germline (reference sequence). CDR3 DNA: TGTGCCAGTACCCCCTCGCTAGCGGGAGTCTACGAGCAGTACTTC. It yields the protein CASTPSLAGVYEQYF.

V gene TRBV5-1 combines with J gene TRBJ2-2, with 8 bases fitting TRBD2. The trim removed 2 bases at V and 2 bases at J, leaving 2 bases unmatched. The length of the CDR3 is 15 residues. Germline V lookup: CDR1 SGHRS, CDR2 YFSETQ. The CDR3 coding sequence is TGCGCCAGCAGCTTAACTAGCGGTAACACCGGGGAGCTGTTTTTT. Protein product: CASSLTSGNTGELFF. Together with reference TRBV5-1 and TRBJ2-2, the CDR3 gives the full variable domain: KAGVTQTPRYLIKTRGQQVTLSCSPISGHRSVSWYQQTPGQGLQFLFEYFSETQRNKGNFPGRFSGRQFSNSRSEMNVSTLELGDSALYLCASSLTSGNTGELFFGEGSRLTVL.

The chain uses TRBV28 and TRBJ2-7, with 9 nucleotides matching TRBD1. Trimming at V came to 2 bases and at J to 4 bases, leaving 9 bases not matched to a gene. CDR1 MDHEN and CDR2 SYDVKM come from the germline V gene. This CDR3 has 16 amino acids. CDR3 loop: CASSLGGTGGFYEQYF. CDR3 DNA: TGTGCCAGCAGTTTAGGGGGAACAGGGGGCTTTTACGAGCAGTACTTC.

The chain recombines TRBV6-5 with TRBJ2-3; the match to TRBD1 covers 9 bases. Germline assignment: CDR1 MNHEY and CDR2 SVGAGI. This CDR3 is built from 15 residues. With V trimmed by 5 bases and J by 4 bases, 7 bases remained unmatched. The CDR3 is CASSRGQGGPDTQYF. CDR3 DNA: TGTGCCAGCAGTCGGGGACAGGGTGGGCCAGATACGCAGTATTTT.

V gene TRBV7-3 combines with J gene TRBJ2-5, with TRBD2 matching 7 bases. The CDR3 has 13 residues. Germline loops: CDR1 SGHTA, CDR2 FQGTGA. Trimming cost V 3 bases and J 5 bases; bases outside gene matches: 3. The CDR3: CASSFAGAETQYF. Written as DNA, the CDR3 is TGTGCCAGCAGCTTCGCGGGAGCGGAGACCCAGTACTTC.

This chain links TRBV5-6 with TRBJ1-1, with D perhaps TRBD1 (6 bases). The CDR3 has 17 amino acids. The germline V gene encodes CDR1 SGHDT and CDR2 YYEEEE. V shed 4 bases and J shed 3 bases, with 22 bases lying between them. Here the CDR3 reads CASSRRKAWGQDTEAFF. In DNA, the CDR3 is TGTGCCAGCAGCCGTCGGAAGGCATGGGGGCAGGACACTGAAGCTTTCTTT.

The chain uses TRBV10-2 and TRBJ1-1, with 11 positions matching TRBD1. This CDR3 comprises 16 residues. With V trimmed by 3 bases and J by 6 bases, 9 bases remained unmatched. Germline loops: CDR1 WSHSY, CDR2 SAAADI. The CDR3, as DNA: TGCGCCAGCAGTGACCTTAGGACAGGGGGCTTCGCTGAAGCTTTCTTT. It encodes CASSDLRTGGFAEAFF.

This clone occurred once. This chain uses TRBV5-1 with TRBJ2-1, with a possible D match to TRBD2 (6 bases). Germline V lookup: CDR1 SGHRS, CDR2 YFSETQ. The germline V and J ends were trimmed by 10 bases and 0 bases, with 14 bases remaining between them. The CDR3 runs to 14 residues. CDR3 in amino acids: CASSGLASYNEQFF. CDR3 DNA sequence: TGCGCCTCCTCGGGACTGGCCTCCTACAATGAGCAGTTCTTC.

In this sample, this clone turned up a few times. The chain couples TRBV4-1 to TRBJ2-7; 10 bases line up with TRBD2. The CDR3 is 14 residues long. The V and J ends lost 5 bases and 4 bases, in that order; junction bases with no gene match: 5. Germline V CDR1 and CDR2: MGHRA, YSYEKL. The CDR3 region has the DNA TGCGCCAGCAGCGCCCGGACTAGCGGTTACGAGCAGTACTTC. Translation gives CASSARTSGYEQYF.

J is TRBJ1-2 and V is TRBV12-3 or TRBV12-4, with D maybe TRBD1 (6 bases). CDR3 length equals 13 residues. V was shortened by 5 bases and J by 8 bases, with 15 bases between the two germline ends. The CDR3 protein is CASSPHRVEGYTF. The CDR3 DNA reads as TGTGCCAGCAGTCCCCACAGGGTTGAGGGCTACACCTTC.

The V gene is TRBV15, the J gene TRBJ1-2; weak D call: TRBD1 (6 bases). V shed 3 bases and J shed 4 bases, with 12 bases lying between them. This CDR3 comprises 14 residues. The germline CDR1 and CDR2 sequences are LNHNV and YYDKDF (reference sequence). The CDR3 region is CATSSRTAIYGYTF. The DNA for the CDR3 is TGTGCCACCAGCAGCCGGACAGCGATCTATGGCTACACCTTC.

V and J are TRBV28 and TRBJ2-7, with D hard to call. CDR1 is MDHEN and CDR2 is SYDVKM in the germline V gene. There are 11 residues in the CDR3. The germline V and J ends were trimmed by 8 bases and 4 bases, with 9 bases remaining between them. CDR3 residues: CASGEEYEQYF. The CDR3 nucleotides are TGTGCCAGCGGAGAAGAGTACGAGCAGTACTTC.

The rearrangement uses TRBV27 and TRBJ2-2, with D perhaps matching TRBD2 (6 bases). Per germline, CDR1 MNHEY and CDR2 SMNVEV (reference sequence). V was cut by 2 bases and J by 7 bases, with 14 bases left in between. The CDR3 loop spans 15 amino acids. The CDR3 region is CASSLGSGGVGELFF. The CDR3 DNA is TGTGCCAGCAGTTTAGGGTCAGGAGGGGTCGGGGAGCTGTTTTTT.

This clone was observed a single time. The V gene is TRBV7-9, the J gene TRBJ1-2; 8 bases are shared with TRBD1. V lost 3 bases and J lost 0; bases outside the gene matches: 6. From germline, CDR1 is SEHNR and CDR2 FQNEAQ (reference sequence). This CDR3 comprises 16 residues. As DNA, the CDR3 is TGTGCCAGCAGCTTGGGAACAGGGGGGGCTAACTATGGCTACACCTTC. As protein: CASSLGTGGANYGYTF. Using reference TRBV7-9 and TRBJ1-2 for the parts outside the CDR3, the full variable domain is DTGVSQNPRHKITKRGQNVTFRCDPISEHNRLYWYRQTLGQGPEFLTYFQNEAQLEKSRLLSDRFSAERPKGSFSTLEIQRTEQGDSAMYLCASSLGTGGANYGYTFGSGTRLTVV.

The genes are TRBV27 and TRBJ1-3, with D perhaps matching TRBD1 (5 bases). This CDR3 spans 13 amino acids. The V end lost 6 bases, the J end lost 4 bases, and 10 bases lay between the germline ends. Germline values: CDR1 MNHEY, CDR2 SMNVEV (reference sequence). The CDR3 reads CASSTGPGNTIYF. Written as DNA, the CDR3 is TGTGCCAGCAGCACAGGTCCGGGAAACACCATATATTTT.

V and J are TRBV14 and TRBJ2-1; D perhaps matches TRBD1 (6 bases). Trimming removed 1 base at V and 7 bases at J, with 20 bases between. The CDR3 is 17 residues long. Germline assignment: CDR1 SGHDN and CDR2 FVKESK. The CDR3 reads CASSQGGRGRGPNEQFF. DNA of the CDR3: TGTGCCAGCAGCCAAGGGGGGCGTGGTCGGGGTCCAAATGAGCAGTTCTTC.

This chain joins TRBV28 and TRBJ1-1; D is ambiguous. Germline-derived CDR1 and CDR2 are MDHEN and SYDVKM. CDR3 length: 10 amino acids. V gave up 8 bases and J gave up 8 bases, with 9 bases separating them. The CDR3 nucleotides read TGTGCCAGCCGCCACTACGAAGCTTTCTTT. It codes for CASRHYEAFF.

A few counts support this clone. The CDR3 here is CAISPWTGGPSYEQYF. The DNA of the CDR3 is TGTGCCATCAGTCCTTGGACAGGGGGGCCCTCCTACGAGCAGTACTTC. V gene TRBV10-3 combines with J gene TRBJ2-7; TRBD1 matches 10 bases. The CDR3 extends over 16 amino acids. Unmatched junction bases numbered 7, after V lost 5 bases and J lost 0 bases. Germline values: CDR1 ENHRY, CDR2 SYGVKD.

The rearrangement joins TRBV3-1 (or the pseudogene TRBV3-2) to TRBJ1-5, with 8 positions matching TRBD1. Germline CDR1 is LGHDT and CDR2 is YNNKEL (reference sequence). J was trimmed by 6 bases and V by 1 base; bases with no gene match: 8. The CDR3 spans 16 residues. CDR3 region: CASSQAPSTGAQPQHF. The CDR3, as DNA: TGTGCCAGCAGCCAAGCCCCATCGACAGGGGCTCAGCCCCAGCATTTT.

The genes are TRBV2 and TRBJ2-3, with 7 bases fitting TRBD1. The CDR3 runs 13 residues. The germline V gene has CDR1 SNHLY and CDR2 FYNNEI. Losses at the gene ends were 4 bases for V and 8 bases for J; bases not matched to a gene: 6. The CDR3 region is CASSGQGSGTQYF. CDR3 in DNA: TGTGCCAGCAGTGGACAGGGTTCAGGTACGCAGTATTTT.

The CDR3 bases are TGTGCCACCAGTATCGGACTAGCCCATGAGCAGTTCTTC. Amino acid sequence: CATSIGLAHEQFF. The V and J genes are TRBV24-1 and TRBJ2-1; 8 bases match TRBD2. CDR3 size: 13 residues. V was clipped by 6 bases and J by 8 bases; unmatched bases: 5. Germline assignment: CDR1 KGHDR and CDR2 SFDVKD.

The rearrangement joins TRBV5-5 to TRBJ2-4, with TRBD2 matching 7 bases. The V and J ends lost 7 bases and 6 bases, in that order; junction bases with no gene match: 22. CDR1 and CDR2 from the germline V gene are SGHKS and YYEKEE (reference sequence). The CDR3 has 18 amino acids. The CDR3 is CASGPRGSTQRIGNIQYF. Here the CDR3 DNA reads TGTGCCAGCGGACCGCGGGGGAGTACCCAAAGGATCGGAAACATTCAGTACTTC.

The V gene is TRBV11-1, the J gene TRBJ2-5; D is unclear. This CDR3 region has 15 residues. Germline V lookup: CDR1 SGHAT, CDR2 FQDESV (reference sequence). The V end was cut by 1 base, the J end by 2 bases, with 11 bases between. The CDR3 loop is CASSLGARPQETQYF. The CDR3 DNA sequence: TGTGCCAGCAGCTTAGGGGCCAGGCCTCAAGAGACCCAGTACTTC.

This chain uses TRBV28 with TRBJ2-7; 12 positions agree with TRBD1. The CDR3 is made up of 17 amino acids. CDR1 is MDHEN and CDR2 is SYDVKM in the germline V gene. V dropped 4 bases and J dropped 6; count of bases not matched to a gene: 13. The CDR3 nucleotides are TGTGCCAGCAGTTCAGAGTACGGGACAGGGGGCCTTGGCGAGCAGTACTTC. This gives the protein CASSSEYGTGGLGEQYF. Complete variable domain (other parts from reference TRBV28 and TRBJ2-7): DVKVTQSSRYLVKRTGEKVFLECVQDMDHENMFWYRQDPGLGLRLIYFSYDVKMKEKGDIPEGYSVSREKKERFSLILESASTNQTSMYLCASSSEYGTGGLGEQYFGPGTRLTVT.

This chain uses TRBV4-1 with TRBJ2-2, with no clear D. The V and J ends lost 6 bases and 1 base respectively, with 12 bases between them. Germline V lookup: CDR1 MGHRA, CDR2 YSYEKL. The CDR3 contains 15 residues. CDR3 DNA: TGCGCCAGCAGAACCGGTCCCCAGAACACCGGGGAGCTGTTTTTT. Residues: CASRTGPQNTGELFF.

With regard to this clone: The sample has other DNA sequences that encode this CDR3 too. The chain has TRBV11-3 and TRBJ2-1, with 7 nucleotides matching TRBD2. Losses at the gene ends were 4 bases for V and 2 bases for J; bases not matched to a gene: 2. The CDR3 covers 14 residues. CDR1 and CDR2 (germline): SGHNT, YENEEA. The CDR3 DNA sequence: TGTGCCAGCAGCTCAGGACTAGCCTACAATGAGCAGTTCTTC. Translating gives CASSSGLAYNEQFF.

V gene TRBV18 combines with J gene TRBJ1-3; unclear D gene. V was clipped by 1 base and J by 1 base, with 11 bases between them. Germline CDR1 KGHSH, CDR2 LQKENI. The CDR3 has 16 residues. For the CDR3, the DNA is TGTGCCAGCTCACCACGCACAGCTTCTTCTGGAAACACCATATATTTT. It is translated as CASSPRTASSGNTIYF.

The chain is built from TRBV3-1 (or the pseudogene TRBV3-2) and TRBJ2-1, with TRBD2 matching over 12 bases. J gave up 3 bases and V 4 bases, and 4 bases lay outside the gene matches. This CDR3 has 16 residues. Germline values: CDR1 LGHDT, CDR2 YNNKEL (reference sequence). The CDR3, as DNA: TGTGCCAGCAGCCTCGGGACTAGCGGGTACTACAATGAGCAGTTCTTC. Its translation: CASSLGTSGYYNEQFF.

The rearrangement joins TRBV29-1 to TRBJ1-2; a possible D gene is TRBD1 (6 bases). The CDR3 extends over 14 amino acids. Germline CDR1 reads SQVTM; CDR2 reads ANQGSEA. The V gene lost 1 base and the J gene lost 4 bases, with 13 bases spanning the gap. The DNA for the CDR3 is TGCAGCGTTGAAGGGGCCGACAGGCTCTATGGCTACACCTTC. This translates into CSVEGADRLYGYTF.

The chain employs TRBV5-1 and TRBJ2-1, with TRBD2 matching over 8 bases. Trimming at V came to 1 base and at J to 4 bases, leaving 4 bases not matched to a gene. CDR1 SGHRS and CDR2 YFSETQ come from the germline V gene. The CDR3 totals 15 residues. CDR3 sequence: CASSLSGSRYNEQFF. CDR3 nucleotides: TGCGCCAGCAGCTTGAGCGGGAGTCGATACAATGAGCAGTTCTTC.